This entry concerns a single TCR beta chain. Its target is not known. V lost 3 bases and J lost 6; bases outside the gene matches: 7. The CDR3 runs to 14 residues. Germline V gene lookup returns CDR1 LNHNV and CDR2 YYDKDF (reference sequence). Isolated RNA was reverse transcribed into cDNA used as the sequencing template. This table comes from immunoSEQ multiplex PCR, and its TCRdb copy is limited to in-frame clones, with some not included. This table has approximately 170,000 clones, approximately 56% appearing once. This specimen comes from a study of CD8+ T cells in alopecia areata. At the level of the study: Tofacitinib was taken orally by treated patients, and the dose was 5 to 10 mg twice daily. The study's findings and limits: Clonality in lesional scalp, especially alopecia totalis/universalis, exceeded that of normal scalp.

Treatment given: oral pan-JAK inhibitor, 5-10 mg twice daily. Sorting of PBMCs yielded the CD4+ and CD8+ T cells. This rearrangement joins TRBV15 to TRBJ2-7, with 8 bases that match TRBD1. This clonotype originated in a human donor with alopecia areata. The material was CD4+ T cells sorted from blood, obtained at week 4, from a patient treated with tofacitinib. The CDR3 DNA reads as TGTGCCACCAGCAGGGGGGACAGGCGAATCGAGCAGTACTTC. Its translation: CATSRGDRRIEQYF.